This T cell receptor beta chain was recorded in a study of OX40 agonist ivuxolimab in advanced cancers. After removal of 6 bases from V and 5 bases from J, the junction contained 6 bases not matched to a gene. The CDR3 is 12 amino acids. Per the germline V gene, CDR1 is SQVTM and CDR2 is ANQGSEA. Blood sampling was done at baseline, cycle 4 day 1, and cycle 7 day 1. TCRdb's table, derived via immunoSEQ multiplex PCR, lists solely in-frame clones and lacks some. The data contain 60,000 to 100,000 clones, over 80% of them singletons. The sequence was obtained from an adult with an advanced solid tumor such as melanoma, head and neck, liver or kidney cancer. Sequences were derived from CD4+ or CD8+ T cells sorted from blood, sampled in a trial of the OX40 agonist ivuxolimab. This rearrangement joins TRBV29-1 to TRBJ2-7; the match to TRBD1 covers 8 bases. CDR3 in DNA: TGCAGCGTCAACCAGGGGGCCCACGAGCAGTACTTC. It is translated as CSVNQGAHEQYF.